The 14 T cell receptor beta chains below all came from one sample that was sequenced in a study of cytomegalovirus exposure and HLA in healthy donors. Primers included in the PCR were 60 Vbeta and 13 Jbeta primers. Method: immunoSEQ multiplex PCR; TCRdb's copy keeps in-frame clones and lacks some. The repertoire includes 180,000 or so clones, around 79% of them detected once, and approximately 6.3% sits in the top ten. The source material was PBMCs. These receptors came from a man aged 40-55 years in good health and CMV-seropositive.

This clone was detected only a few times. J is TRBJ2-5 and V is TRBV14; D might be TRBD2 (5 bases). The CDR3 consists of 13 residues. The V end lost 0 bases, the J end lost 5 bases, and 7 bases lay between the germline ends. Germline CDR1 SGHDN, CDR2 FVKESK. CDR3 amino acids: CASSQDRRETQYF. In DNA form, the CDR3 reads TGTGCCAGCAGCCAAGATCGGAGGGAGACCCAGTACTTC. The full variable domain, in which reference TRBV14 and TRBJ2-5 provide the parts outside the CDR3, is EAGVTQFPSHSVIEKGQTVTLRCDPISGHDNLYWYRRVMGKEIKFLLHFVKESKQDESGMPNNRFLAERTGGTYSTLKVQPAELEDSGVYFCASSQDRRETQYFGPGTRLLVL.

J is TRBJ1-5 and V is TRBV7-8, with D unclear. CDR3 size: 14 residues. Deletions cut 1 base from V and 5 bases from J, with 9 bases between. Looked up from germline, CDR1 is SGHVS and CDR2 is FQNEAQ. The DNA of the CDR3 is TGTGCCAGCAGCTTAGACATGTGGTATCAGCCCCAGCATTTT. It encodes CASSLDMWYQPQHF.

The chain joins TRBV7-9 to TRBJ1-4, with 10 positions matching TRBD1. The CDR3 runs 15 residues. Per germline, CDR1 SEHNR and CDR2 FQNEAQ (reference sequence). Trimming took 5 bases from V and 7 from J; bases not matched to a gene: 7. CDR3 sequence: CASSPEGQGIEKLFF. Written as DNA, the CDR3 is TGTGCCAGCAGCCCTGAGGGACAGGGGATTGAAAAACTGTTTTTT.

This rearrangement joins TRBV29-1 to TRBJ2-2, with a possible D match to TRBD2 (5 bases). Trimming shortened V by 6 bases and J by 5 bases, and 13 bases separated the two germline ends. Germline assignment: CDR1 SQVTM and CDR2 ANQGSEA. The CDR3 is made up of 13 amino acids. The CDR3 protein is CSVDSAETGELFF. Here the CDR3 DNA reads TGCAGCGTGGACTCGGCGGAAACCGGGGAGCTGTTTTTT.

This clone was seen more than once but under ten times. The chain uses TRBV7-9 and TRBJ1-1; D possibly corresponds to TRBD1 (5 bases). Germline values: CDR1 SEHNR, CDR2 FQNEAQ (reference sequence). Trimming pared 1 base from V and 10 bases from J, leaving 13 bases between. The CDR3 is 13 residues long. CDR3 in amino acids: CASSLGIQGTAFF. Here the CDR3 DNA reads TGTGCCAGCAGCTTAGGCATCCAGGGTACAGCTTTCTTT. Full variable domain (remainder filled in from reference TRBV7-9 and TRBJ1-1): DTGVSQNPRHKITKRGQNVTFRCDPISEHNRLYWYRQTLGQGPEFLTYFQNEAQLEKSRLLSDRFSAERPKGSFSTLEIQRTEQGDSAMYLCASSLGIQGTAFFGQGTRLTVV.

The chain carries TRBV9 and TRBJ2-2, with 9 bases lining up with TRBD2. CDR3 length equals 17 residues. V lost 0 bases to trimming and J lost 0 bases; unmatched junction nucleotides: 3. Per germline, CDR1 SGDLS and CDR2 YYNGEE. The CDR3 DNA sequence: TGTGCCAGCAGCGTAGCTTGGACTAGCGCGAACACCGGGGAGCTGTTTTTT. It yields the protein CASSVAWTSANTGELFF.

The rearrangement links TRBV11-3 to TRBJ2-2; 7 nucleotides match TRBD2. The CDR3 is made up of 16 amino acids. Germline CDR1 and CDR2: SGHNT and YENEEA. Unmatched junction bases numbered 9, after V lost 5 bases and J lost 3 bases. CDR3 nucleotide sequence: TGTGCCAGCAGCAAATTTGCGGGGGTCGACACCGGGGAGCTGTTTTTT. This encodes CASSKFAGVDTGELFF.

This clone appeared once. The rearrangement uses TRBV28 and TRBJ1-6; 12 nucleotides match TRBD1. V shed 7 bases, J shed 9 bases, and the junction held 10 bases outside the gene matches. The CDR3 is made up of 16 amino acids. CDR1 is MDHEN, CDR2 SYDVKM, per germline. Written as DNA, the CDR3 is TGTGCCAGCACCCTCCCGGGGGACAGGGGGCTTTCACCCCTCCACTTT. It translates to CASTLPGDRGLSPLHF.

The chain employs TRBV2 and TRBJ2-5, with D hard to call. Trimming shortened V by 7 bases and J by 0 bases, and 9 bases separated the two germline ends. CDR1 is SNHLY, CDR2 FYNNEI, per germline. The CDR3 consists of 13 residues. CDR3 coding DNA: TGTGCCAGCAATTTACGGTACCAAGAGACCCAGTACTTC. Amino acids: CASNLRYQETQYF.

V gene TRBV29-1 combines with J gene TRBJ2-1; TRBD2 matches at 7 bases. Germline-derived CDR1 and CDR2 are SQVTM and ANQGSEA. CDR3 length: 15 amino acids. The ends lost 1 base at V and 1 base at J; junction bases unmatched: 4. Here the CDR3 reads CSVEALAVSYNEQFF. The DNA for the CDR3 is TGCAGCGTTGAAGCTCTAGCGGTTTCCTACAATGAGCAGTTCTTC.

A single count supports this clone. The chain carries TRBV28 and TRBJ1-5; tentatively, D is TRBD1 (5 bases). V was trimmed by 6 bases and J by 5 bases, leaving 14 bases between them. The CDR3 has 14 residues. The germline gives CDR1 MDHEN, CDR2 SYDVKM. This CDR3 is CASSLSQGYQPQHF. For the CDR3, the DNA is TGTGCCAGCAGCTTGAGTCAGGGATATCAGCCCCAGCATTTT.

This chain links TRBV7-2 with TRBJ2-5; tentatively, D is TRBD2 (6 bases). This CDR3 contains 14 residues. Trimming took off 4 bases at V and 3 bases at J, with 12 bases between the two ends. Germline V CDR1 and CDR2: SGHTA, FQGNSA. CDR3 loop: CASSSGAVKETQYF. CDR3 bases: TGTGCCAGCAGCTCGGGAGCGGTCAAAGAGACCCAGTACTTC.

The CDR3: CASTRQGTGSEQYF. Here the CDR3 DNA reads TGTGCCAGCACACGCCAAGGTACAGGGTCCGAGCAGTACTTC. The rearrangement joins TRBV6-1 to TRBJ2-7; TRBD1 is a possible D gene (6 bases). Germline CDR1 reads MNHNS; CDR2 reads SASEGT. CDR3 length equals 14 residues. V shed 7 bases and J shed 6 bases, with 19 bases lying between them.

This clone was picked up a small number of times. The genes are TRBV5-1 and TRBJ2-2, with TRBD1 matching over 10 bases. The CDR3 length is 17 residues. Losses at the gene ends were 4 bases for V and 9 bases for J; bases not matched to a gene: 15. The germline V gene has CDR1 SGHRS and CDR2 YFSETQ. CDR3 sequence (DNA): TGCGCCAGCAGCCTCACCGGCGGGACAGGGGTGTCAAGGGAGCTGTTTTTT. This codes for CASSLTGGTGVSRELFF. Full variable domain (remainder filled in from reference TRBV5-1 and TRBJ2-2): KAGVTQTPRYLIKTRGQQVTLSCSPISGHRSVSWYQQTPGQGLQFLFEYFSETQRNKGNFPGRFSGRQFSNSRSEMNVSTLELGDSALYLCASSLTGGTGVSRELFFGEGSRLTVL.